Shown below are 29 T cell receptor beta chains from a single sample sequenced in a study of CD8 T cells in ankylosing spondylitis. Antigens of these TCRs are unknown. MiXCR, applied by TCRdb to the 5' RACE reads, yields one record per CDR3 protein. The table has more than 400,000 distinct CDR3 sequences, 5.3% seen once; the top ten hold around 3.6%. Study conclusions and caveats: Blood from ankylosing spondylitis patients appeared to carry a characteristic roughly eight-variant TCR beta motif.

The sequenced sample consisted of blood, either unsorted or a sorted T cell fraction (not recorded which). Every receptor here comes from a male donor with ankylosing spondylitis.

This clonotype was counted a few times. The rearrangement joins TRBV4-2 to TRBJ2-7; no definite D call. CDR3 length: 15 amino acids. Germline-derived CDR1 and CDR2 are LGHNA and YNFKEQ. Trimming shortened V by 1 base and J by 2 bases, and 12 bases separated the two germline ends. CDR3 bases: TGTGCCAGCAGCCAAGTAGCCAGCTCTCCCTACGAGCAGTACTTC. Amino acids: CASSQVASSPYEQYF.

This clonotype was detected ten times or more. The chain couples TRBV12-3 or TRBV12-4 to TRBJ2-2, with D tentatively TRBD2 (5 bases). Trimming removed 7 bases from V and 8 bases from J, with 11 bases in between. The CDR3 runs 12 residues. CDR3 amino acids: CASTEGAGELFF. The CDR3 nucleotides are TGTGCCAGCACCGAGGGTGCTGGGGAGCTGTTTTTT.

In this sample, this clonotype turned up many times. The rearrangement links TRBV7-4 to TRBJ1-6; D perhaps matches TRBD1 (6 bases). The CDR3 totals 17 residues. Germline V gene lookup returns CDR1 SGHVT and CDR2 SQSDAQ. Trimming pared 4 bases from V and 7 bases from J, leaving 20 bases between. The CDR3 protein is CASSSRGGLFRNSPLHF. The CDR3 nucleotides are TGTGCCAGCAGCTCTCGTGGGGGGCTTTTCCGGAATTCACCCCTCCACTTT.

At least ten counts were recorded for this clonotype. The chain employs TRBV4-2 and TRBJ1-2; no definite D call. This CDR3 spans 16 amino acids. The V end was cut by 1 base, the J end by 0 bases, with 12 bases between. Looked up from germline, CDR1 is LGHNA and CDR2 is YNFKEQ. In DNA, the CDR3 is TGTGCCAGCAGCCAAGTATCCGGGGTGGCTAACTATGGCTACACCTTC. Translating it yields CASSQVSGVANYGYTF.

In its sample, this clonotype was seen many times. Written as DNA, the CDR3 is TGCAGTCCCAGGGGGGTCTCCTACGAGCAGTACTTC. It specifies CSPRGVSYEQYF. This chain uses TRBV20-1 with TRBJ2-7, with D perhaps TRBD1 (7 bases). The germline V gene encodes CDR1 DFQATT and CDR2 SNEGSKA (reference sequence). V was trimmed by 8 bases and J by 0 bases, leaving 11 bases between them. This CDR3 region has 12 residues.

At least ten counts were recorded for this clonotype. The rearrangement joins TRBV7-9 to TRBJ2-1, with 7 nucleotides matching TRBD2. The germline V gene encodes CDR1 SEHNR and CDR2 FQNEAQ (reference sequence). Trimming removed 4 bases from V and 3 bases from J; junction bases left unmatched: 9. The CDR3 has 16 amino acids. CDR3 sequence (DNA): TGTGCCAGCAGCTCTCTTACCGCGGGGGTCTACAATGAGCAGTTCTTC. This sequence encodes CASSSLTAGVYNEQFF.

The chain employs TRBV5-1 and TRBJ2-3, with a possible D match to TRBD1 (6 bases). The CDR3 loop spans 16 amino acids. Trimming took 6 bases from V and 2 from J, leaving 19 bases between them. CDR1 and CDR2 from the germline V gene are SGHRS and YFSETQ. CDR3 nucleotides: TGCGCCAGCAATCTGGGGGCAGGGACCCACACAGATACGCAGTATTTT. Translated, it gives CASNLGAGTHTDTQYF.

There are many counts of this clonotype. V is TRBV10-3 and J is TRBJ2-5, with 7 nucleotides matching TRBD2. Germline-derived CDR1 and CDR2 are ENHRY and SYGVKD. Germline trimming cut 6 bases from V and 7 bases from J; bases unmatched to any gene: 11. CDR3 length equals 14 residues. CDR3 bases: TGTGCCATCAGCCGGGACGGGAGGATGGGGACCCAGTACTTC. Protein product: CAISRDGRMGTQYF.

This clonotype has ten or more counts. This chain connects TRBV11-2 to TRBJ1-5; D remains unclear. Per germline, CDR1 SGHAT and CDR2 FQNNGV. This CDR3 spans 13 amino acids. V was pared by 5 bases and J by 4 bases, with 9 bases between. The CDR3 nucleotides read TGTGCCAGCAGCCAAAGCCCGAATCAGCCCCAGCATTTT. The encoded protein is CASSQSPNQPQHF.

V is TRBV4-3 and J is TRBJ2-1, with D unclear. V was pared by 0 bases and J by 4 bases, with 10 bases between. The CDR3 covers 15 residues. Germline values: CDR1 LGHNA, CDR2 YSLEER. The CDR3 loop is CASSQDPRGYNEQFF. For the CDR3, the DNA is TGCGCCAGCAGCCAAGATCCCAGAGGTTACAATGAGCAGTTCTTC.

This clonotype was observed a single time. One base away lies a much larger clone, so this may be a sequencing read error. The chain joins TRBV9 to TRBJ2-1; a weak D match, TRBD2 (6 bases). The V gene's germline CDR1 is SGDLS and CDR2 YYNGEE. V was cut by 0 bases and J by 4 bases, with 14 bases left in between. The length of the CDR3 is 16 residues. CDR3 sequence (DNA): TGTGCCAGCAGCGTAGGAATAGCGGCACCTTACAATGAGCAGTTCTTC. It encodes CASSVGIAAPYNEQFF.

This clonotype has a count of ten or more. This chain links TRBV5-1 with TRBJ1-2, with 8 nucleotides matching TRBD1. V lost 4 bases, J lost 3 bases, and 5 bases stayed unmatched. The germline gives CDR1 SGHRS, CDR2 YFSETQ. The CDR3 runs 14 residues. The DNA of the CDR3 is TGCGCCAGCAGCCCGGACAGGGCTTACTATGGCTACACCTTC. Its protein is CASSPDRAYYGYTF.

This clonotype has ten or more counts. The V gene is TRBV12-3 or TRBV12-4, the J gene TRBJ1-2; maybe TRBD1 (6 bases). This CDR3 is built from 13 residues. V was cut by 8 bases and J by 3 bases, with 13 bases left in between. The CDR3 protein is CASSQGIDYGYTF. The CDR3 DNA follows: TGTGCCAGCTCACAGGGCATTGACTATGGCTACACCTTC.

CDR3 residues: CASSLFLNGLSYNEQFF. CDR3 nucleotides: TGTGCCAGCAGTTTATTCCTTAATGGTCTCTCCTACAATGAGCAGTTCTTC. The chain is built from TRBV27 and TRBJ2-1; D is ambiguous. CDR1 and CDR2 from the germline V gene are MNHEY and SMNVEV (reference sequence). The CDR3 is made up of 17 amino acids. V was clipped by 1 base and J by 0 bases, with 13 bases between them.

In its sample, this clonotype was seen many times. This chain joins TRBV5-1 and TRBJ2-2; perhaps TRBD2 as D (5 bases). Per germline, CDR1 SGHRS and CDR2 YFSETQ. The V and J ends lost 3 bases and 8 bases respectively, with 14 bases between them. CDR3 length: 14 residues. The DNA of the CDR3 is TGCGCCAGCAGCTCGGACGGACGAGGGGGGGAGCTGTTTTTT. Translated: CASSSDGRGGELFF.

This clonotype has at least ten counts. The V call is TRBV18, the J call TRBJ2-1, with D perhaps TRBD1 (6 bases). The CDR3 is made up of 15 amino acids. Germline CDR1 reads KGHSH; CDR2 reads LQKENI. Trimming removed 5 bases at V and 4 bases at J, with 15 bases between. The chain's CDR3 is CASSNGGPEYNEQFF. In DNA form, the CDR3 reads TGTGCCAGCTCAAATGGGGGCCCAGAATACAATGAGCAGTTCTTC.

There are many counts of this clonotype. The chain employs TRBV5-1 and TRBJ1-5, with D hard to call. This CDR3 has 14 residues. Between the trimmed V and J ends, which lost 3 bases and 2 bases, there was a span of 9 bases. The germline CDR1 and CDR2 sequences are SGHRS and YFSETQ. The CDR3 DNA sequence: TGCGCCAGCAGCTCGGACGGGGGCAATCAGCCCCAGCATTTT. It encodes CASSSDGGNQPQHF. Full variable domain (rest looked up from reference TRBV5-1 and TRBJ1-5): KAGVTQTPRYLIKTRGQQVTLSCSPISGHRSVSWYQQTPGQGLQFLFEYFSETQRNKGNFPGRFSGRQFSNSRSEMNVSTLELGDSALYLCASSSDGGNQPQHFGDGTRLSIL.

This chain links TRBV20-1 with TRBJ2-4; D unclear. Germline CDR1 reads DFQATT; CDR2 reads SNEGSKA (reference sequence). The germline V and J ends were trimmed by 5 bases and 0 bases, with 14 bases remaining between them. This CDR3 is built from 15 residues. Here the CDR3 reads CSAATLRSAKNIQYF. CDR3 DNA: TGCAGTGCTGCGACCCTCCGATCAGCCAAAAACATTCAGTACTTC.

The chain uses TRBV5-1 and TRBJ2-6; D may be TRBD1 (5 bases). The V end was cut by 5 bases, the J end by 2 bases, with 14 bases between. CDR3 length equals 16 residues. Germline V gives CDR1 SGHRS, CDR2 YFSETQ. The CDR3 region has the DNA TGCGCCAGCAGTTACAGGTCCCCTGCTGGGGCCAACGTCCTGACTTTC. Amino acid sequence: CASSYRSPAGANVLTF.

This clonotype was picked up many times. The chain links TRBV21-1 to TRBJ2-2. TRBV21-1 is an annotated pseudogene. The CDR3 extends over 14 amino acids. CDR3 bases: TGTGCCAGCAGCAAAGTCCAGATAACCGGGGAGCTGTTTTTT. Its protein is CASSKVQITGELFF.

The chain links TRBV5-1 to TRBJ2-5; the match to TRBD1 covers 7 bases. From germline, CDR1 is SGHRS and CDR2 YFSETQ. V was pared by 2 bases and J by 1 base, with 2 bases of the junction left unmatched. The CDR3 sequence is 14 residues long. The CDR3 DNA follows: TGCGCCAGCAGCTTTGGGACAGCCCAAGAGACCCAGTACTTC. Translated: CASSFGTAQETQYF.

This clonotype was picked up many times. The chain uses TRBV7-9 and TRBJ2-5; 8 nucleotides agree with TRBD1. The CDR3 runs to 13 residues. Germline assignment: CDR1 SEHNR and CDR2 FQNEAQ (reference sequence). V was clipped by 7 bases and J by 5 bases; unmatched bases: 6. In DNA form, the CDR3 reads TGTGCCAGCAACGAGGACAGGGTGGAGACCCAGTACTTC. This codes for CASNEDRVETQYF. The full variable domain, rest sourced from reference TRBV7-9 and TRBJ2-5, is DTGVSQNPRHKITKRGQNVTFRCDPISEHNRLYWYRQTLGQGPEFLTYFQNEAQLEKSRLLSDRFSAERPKGSFSTLEIQRTEQGDSAMYLCASNEDRVETQYFGPGTRLLVL.

In the case of this clonotype: A much larger clone lies one base from this, so it may be a read error. V usage is TRBV3-1 and J usage is TRBJ1-5; D not certain. Germline CDR1 LGHDT, CDR2 YNNKEL (reference sequence). This CDR3 contains 13 residues. The CDR3 here is CASSQDGNLPQHF. The CDR3 coding sequence is TGTGCCAGCAGCCAAGACGGCAATCTGCCCCAGCATTTT.

This clonotype was observed many times. The chain couples TRBV4-1 to TRBJ2-3, with D possibly being TRBD1 (5 bases). Trimming removed 4 bases at V and 6 bases at J, with 17 bases between. This CDR3 contains 15 residues. Germline lookup yields CDR1 MGHRA and CDR2 YSYEKL. The CDR3 here is CASSLQGHIRDTQYF. CDR3 DNA: TGCGCCAGCAGCCTCCAAGGACACATCCGGGATACGCAGTATTTT.

This clonotype was counted ten times or more. The CDR3 sequence: CASSFGIPERDTIYF. For the CDR3, the DNA is TGTGCCAGCAGCTTCGGTATTCCCGAGCGGGACACCATATATTTT. The genes are TRBV13 and TRBJ1-3; D uncertain. This CDR3 region has 15 residues. Looked up from germline, CDR1 is PRHDT and CDR2 is FYEKMQ (reference sequence). The V end lost 3 bases, the J end lost 8 bases, and 17 bases lay between the germline ends.

Many counts were recorded for this clonotype. The chain joins TRBV7-9 to TRBJ1-1; a weak D match, TRBD1 (6 bases). The CDR3 sequence is 15 residues long. V was trimmed by 5 bases and J by 0 bases, leaving 13 bases between them. The germline V gene encodes CDR1 SEHNR and CDR2 FQNEAQ (reference sequence). The CDR3 nucleotides are TGTGCCAGCAGCGGTAGGACAGAGATGAACACTGAAGCTTTCTTT. This codes for CASSGRTEMNTEAFF.

This clonotype was detected many times. The V and J genes are TRBV20-1 and TRBJ1-1, with D unclear. The CDR3 has 11 amino acids. Germline assignment: CDR1 DFQATT and CDR2 SNEGSKA (reference sequence). V lost 5 bases to trimming and J lost 7 bases, with 11 bases between them. The CDR3 loop reads CSAQRLDEAFF. The CDR3 DNA is TGCAGTGCTCAAAGACTGGATGAAGCTTTCTTT.

In its sample, this clonotype was seen a few times. V usage is TRBV9 and J usage is TRBJ2-4, with D possibly matching TRBD1 (6 bases). The CDR3 covers 15 residues. Germline V gives CDR1 SGDLS, CDR2 YYNGEE. Trimming removed 3 bases from V and 3 bases from J, with 13 bases in between. The CDR3 nucleotides are TGTGCCAGCAGCGAATCAGGGGTGGGCAAAAACATTCAGTACTTC. Protein sequence: CASSESGVGKNIQYF.

This clonotype was counted at least ten times. The rearrangement links TRBV28 to TRBJ2-7, with 9 nucleotides matching TRBD1. Germline values: CDR1 MDHEN, CDR2 SYDVKM. The CDR3 has 16 amino acids. The V and J ends lost 5 bases and 4 bases, in that order; junction bases with no gene match: 12. CDR3 DNA sequence: TGTGCCAGCAGTACCAGACTACAGGGGGCTACGTACGAGCAGTACTTC. Protein sequence: CASSTRLQGATYEQYF.